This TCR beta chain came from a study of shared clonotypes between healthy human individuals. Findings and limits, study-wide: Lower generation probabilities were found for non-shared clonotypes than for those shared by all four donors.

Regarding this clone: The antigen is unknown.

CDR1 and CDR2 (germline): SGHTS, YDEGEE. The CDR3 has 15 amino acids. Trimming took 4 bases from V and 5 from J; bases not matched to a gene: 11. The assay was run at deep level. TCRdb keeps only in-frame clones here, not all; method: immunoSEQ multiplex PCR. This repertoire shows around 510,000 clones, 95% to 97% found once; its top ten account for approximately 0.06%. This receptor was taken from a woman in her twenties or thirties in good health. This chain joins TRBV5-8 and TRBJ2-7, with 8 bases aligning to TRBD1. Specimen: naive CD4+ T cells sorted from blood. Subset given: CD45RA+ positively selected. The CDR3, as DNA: TGTGCCAGCAGCAGGGACAGGTTATCCCTTAACGAGCAGTACTTC. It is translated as CASSRDRLSLNEQYF.